This T cell receptor beta chain was recorded in a study of T-cell reconstitution after alpha-beta-depleted transplantation in children. General study findings and limits: Several hundred expanded graft clones reportedly were the source of alpha-beta T cells about two months after transplant. For some patients, TCRbeta diversity was high at day 60 because of recipient T cells and thymic progenitors that survived. Newly generated T cells supplied most T-cell counts and diversity one year post-transplant.

Unique molecular identifiers were used in preparing the TCRbeta library. Using its own MiXCR run on the PCR reads, TCRdb lists one record per CDR3 protein. The sample includes 250,000 to 300,000 distinct CDR3 sequences, approximately 7.3% seen only once; the top ten take 9.1%. In this sample, this clonotype turned up many times. Its antigen is not identified. The V end lost 4 bases, the J end lost 2 bases, and 6 bases lay between the germline ends. The CDR3 sequence is 12 residues long. Germline V gene sequence: CDR1 DFQATT, CDR2 SNEGSKA (reference sequence). The source was peripheral blood, collected 360 days after TCRalphabeta/CD19-depleted stem cell transplant. The receptor was isolated from a female patient between 2 and 10 years old who had a stem cell transplant for Fanconi anemia, so the T cells may come from the graft donor. This chain links TRBV20-1 with TRBJ1-5, with a possible D match to TRBD1 (6 bases). DNA of the CDR3: TGCAGTGCTACAGGGGGCAATCAGCCCCAGCATTTT. It is translated as CSATGGNQPQHF.